This is a list of T cell receptor beta chains from one sample in a study of T cells in lung cancer brain metastases. Using immunoSEQ multiplex PCR, the repertoire was profiled, and TCRdb retains in-frame clones only, with some absent. The table records some 1,200 clones, 75% to 90% of them present only once. The specimen was tumor tissue from a brain metastasis. The receptors were gathered from a woman in her sixties or seventies with non-small cell lung cancer that had spread to the brain. Both conserved end residues are part of each CDR3. A D gene is named only where the DNA matches it firmly. Not all rows give a size; the values are once, few, many and, for expanded clones, a class.

clone_size,d_call,v_call,j_call,cdr3_nt,cdr3_aa
few,-,TRBV2,TRBJ1-3,TGTGCCAGCAGTGTACGTGGAAACACCATATATTTT,CASSVRGNTIYF
-,-,TRBV6-1,TRBJ1-2,TGTGCCAGCACTGAACGGACGGGCCTAGGCTACACCTTC,CASTERTGLGYTF
few,-,TRBV4-3,TRBJ2-1,TGCGCCAGCAGCCAAGACGGCGGGCGCTACAATGAGCAGTTCTTC,CASSQDGGRYNEQFF
-,TRBD1,TRBV28,TRBJ2-7,TGTGCCAGCAGTTTGTCGGGGACAGGGGGAGCTTACGAGCAGTACTTC,CASSLSGTGGAYEQYF
-,TRBD1,TRBV18,TRBJ1-5,TGTGCCAGCTCACCACCGTTGGGGACAGGGGGGCAGCCCCAGCATTTT,CASSPPLGTGGQPQHF
-,TRBD1,TRBV18,TRBJ1-4,TGTGCCAGCTCACCCGACAGGGCATCAACTAATGAAAAACTGTTTTTT,CASSPDRASTNEKLFF
-,TRBD1,TRBV14,TRBJ2-3,TGTGCCAGCAGCCAAGACAGGGGGCGCACGCAGTATTTT,CASSQDRGRTQYF
-,-,TRBV6-5,TRBJ1-3,TGTGCCAGCAGTTACTCCCTCTGGCCCGAGCGAAACACCATATATTTT,CASSYSLWPERNTIYF
-,TRBD2,TRBV5-1,TRBJ2-5,TGCGCCAGCAGCTTGTTGGCTAGCGGAGGATCAGAGACCCAGTACTTC,CASSLLASGGSETQYF
-,-,TRBV7-8,TRBJ2-1,TGTGCCAGCAGCATTGGACACGGAGGGAATGAGCAGTTCTTC,CASSIGHGGNEQFF
-,-,TRBV7-9,TRBJ1-4,TGTGCCAGCAGCTTTGGGGGAGGATTTGAAAAACTGTTTTTT,CASSFGGGFEKLFF
-,-,TRBV6-6,TRBJ2-5,TGTGCCAGCAGTTACCTGGGACAAAACCAAGAGACCCAGTACTTC,CASSYLGQNQETQYF
-,-,TRBV6-1,TRBJ2-1,TGTGCCAGCCGCCGACCGATTCTCTCCTACAATGAGCAGTTCTTC,CASRRPILSYNEQFF
-,TRBD2,TRBV9,TRBJ2-5,TGTGCCAGCAGCGGGACTAGCCTCCTAGAGACCCAGTACTTC,CASSGTSLLETQYF
-,-,TRBV2,TRBJ1-6,TGTGCCAGCATCCGGGACGAAGGATCACCCCTCCACTTT,CASIRDEGSPLHF
once,-,TRBV18,TRBJ2-5,TGTGCCAGCTCACCACCGGACGAGACCCAGTACTTC,CASSPPDETQYF
-,-,TRBV2,TRBJ2-7,TGTGCCAGCCGAGGTTTGCCATGGGCGGCCCGGGGAAACGAGCAGTACTTC,CASRGLPWAARGNEQYF
few,TRBD2,TRBV5-1,TRBJ2-1,TGCGCCAGCAGCTTGGAGGGAGGGGCCTCCTACAATGAGCAGTTCTTC,CASSLEGGASYNEQFF
-,-,TRBV10-2,TRBJ1-3,TGCGCCAGCAGCGCGAATGGAAACACCATATATTTT,CASSANGNTIYF
-,-,TRBV7-9,TRBJ1-2,TGTGCCAGCAGCTTAGCCCAGGACCTCTATGGCTACACCTTC,CASSLAQDLYGYTF
-,TRBD2,TRBV6-5,TRBJ2-5,TGTGCCAGCATAACCCGGACTAGCGGGGAAGAGACCCAGTACTTC,CASITRTSGEETQYF
once,-,TRBV5-5,TRBJ2-4,TGTGCCAGCGGAGGAGAGACAGAAAACATTCAGTACTTC,CASGGETENIQYF
-,-,TRBV11-3,TRBJ2-7,TGTGCCAGCAGCTTGGGTCACTCGGGGGAGCAGTACTTC,CASSLGHSGEQYF
-,-,TRBV2,TRBJ1-2,TGTGCCAGCAGTCAACAGGGTGCGGACTATGGCTACACCTTC,CASSQQGADYGYTF
-,-,TRBV4-3,TRBJ2-1,TGCGCCAGCAGCCAGGCCTTGGGTAGCGAGCAGTTCTTC,CASSQALGSEQFF
once,-,TRBV30,TRBJ2-3,TGTGCCTGGAGTGCGACAGGCCGAGATACGCAGTATTTT,CAWSATGRDTQYF
-,-,TRBV6-5,TRBJ1-5,TGTGCCAGCAGCAAGCAGGGAAATCAGCCCCAGCATTTT,CASSKQGNQPQHF